This is a list of T cell receptor beta chains from one sample in a study of identifying expanded T cells in peripheral blood. Method: immunoSEQ multiplex PCR; TCRdb's copy keeps in-frame clones and lacks some. This sample yields approximately 130,000 clones, of which roughly 82% are seen a single time; 3.3% belongs to the top ten. Sample: blood. All receptors come from a person aged 18 to 69 in good health. Each CDR3 is given with its conserved first and last residue. The order of the fields is J gene, clone size, V gene, D gene, CDR3 DNA, CDR3 protein. A D gene is named only where the DNA matches it firmly. Only some rows state a clone size, as once, few, many or a class for expanded clones.

J gene: TRBJ2-2; clone size: -; V gene: TRBV19; D gene: -; CDR3 DNA: TGTGCCAGTAGAAAGGGACTGGCGAACACCGGGGAGCTGTTTTTT; CDR3 protein: CASRKGLANTGELFF
J gene: TRBJ2-5; clone size: -; V gene: TRBV5-4; D gene: -; CDR3 DNA: TGTGCCAGCAAACAGACCAACCAAGAGACCCAGTACTTC; CDR3 protein: CASKQTNQETQYF
J gene: TRBJ1-2; clone size: -; V gene: TRBV11-2; D gene: TRBD1; CDR3 DNA: TGTGCCAGCAGCTTAGATAGACAGGGGGATGGCTACACCTTC; CDR3 protein: CASSLDRQGDGYTF
J gene: TRBJ2-2; clone size: -; V gene: TRBV6-1; D gene: -; CDR3 DNA: TGTGCCAGCTTGGTGACAGCAGTCACCGGGGAGCTGTTTTTT; CDR3 protein: CASLVTAVTGELFF
J gene: TRBJ1-2; clone size: once; V gene: TRBV6-5; D gene: TRBD1; CDR3 DNA: TGTGCCAGCAGCGCCCCCGGGACAGGGGGCGGCTACACCTTC; CDR3 protein: CASSAPGTGGGYTF
J gene: TRBJ1-2; clone size: -; V gene: TRBV2; D gene: -; CDR3 DNA: TGTGCCAGCAGTGGCGTCAACCACGACAAGAATGGCTACACCTTC; CDR3 protein: CASSGVNHDKNGYTF
J gene: TRBJ1-2; clone size: -; V gene: TRBV6-5; D gene: -; CDR3 DNA: TGTGCCAGCAGCCTCAGGGGAGTAAGTGGCTACACCTTC; CDR3 protein: CASSLRGVSGYTF
J gene: TRBJ2-1; clone size: -; V gene: TRBV27; D gene: TRBD2; CDR3 DNA: TGTGCCAGCAGTGCTCTGGCGGGGGGGCATGATGAGCAGTTCTTC; CDR3 protein: CASSALAGGHDEQFF
J gene: TRBJ2-7; clone size: -; V gene: TRBV28; D gene: TRBD2; CDR3 DNA: TGTGCCAGCAGTCCCCCGGGGGGGTTCGACGAGCAGTACTTC; CDR3 protein: CASSPPGGFDEQYF
J gene: TRBJ1-2; clone size: -; V gene: TRBV7-2; D gene: -; CDR3 DNA: TGTGCCAGCAGCTTTAGGCTCCGTAACTATGGCTACACCTTC; CDR3 protein: CASSFRLRNYGYTF
J gene: TRBJ1-2; clone size: once; V gene: TRBV6-5; D gene: -; CDR3 DNA: TGTGCCAGCAGTTTAGTTCAGGGGACTAACTATGGCTACACCTTC; CDR3 protein: CASSLVQGTNYGYTF
J gene: TRBJ2-5; clone size: once; V gene: TRBV29-1; D gene: -; CDR3 DNA: TGCAGCGTTGGCCAGCTTGGGTGGGGGGTCGAAGAGACCCAGTACTTC; CDR3 protein: CSVGQLGWGVEETQYF
J gene: TRBJ2-1; clone size: -; V gene: TRBV7-9; D gene: -; CDR3 DNA: TGTGCCAGCAGCGCTACCTTAGACTACAATGAGCAGTTCTTC; CDR3 protein: CASSATLDYNEQFF
J gene: TRBJ1-3; clone size: few; V gene: TRBV14; D gene: -; CDR3 DNA: TGCGCCAGCAGCCAAATCGAAGGGACCATATATTTT; CDR3 protein: CASSQIEGTIYF
J gene: TRBJ1-4; clone size: -; V gene: TRBV25-1; D gene: -; CDR3 DNA: TGTGCCAGCAGTGAAGGGGAAAAACTGTTTTTT; CDR3 protein: CASSEGEKLFF
J gene: TRBJ1-2; clone size: -; V gene: TRBV6-5; D gene: -; CDR3 DNA: TGTGCCAGCAGTTACGTGCGGCCCGGCTATGGCTACACCTTC; CDR3 protein: CASSYVRPGYGYTF
J gene: TRBJ1-1; clone size: -; V gene: TRBV7-9; D gene: -; CDR3 DNA: TGTGCCAGCAGCGAAGCAGGGTTCCCGGAAGCTTTCTTT; CDR3 protein: CASSEAGFPEAFF
J gene: TRBJ1-5; clone size: -; V gene: TRBV6-1; D gene: -; CDR3 DNA: TGTGCCAGCAGTGAACGCGTAGGGCAGGGCGATCAGCCCCAGCATTTT; CDR3 protein: CASSERVGQGDQPQHF
J gene: TRBJ1-6; clone size: -; V gene: TRBV19; D gene: TRBD1; CDR3 DNA: TGTGCCAGTAAGGGGACAGGGGGTTCACCCCTCCACTTT; CDR3 protein: CASKGTGGSPLHF
J gene: TRBJ1-2; clone size: -; V gene: TRBV4-1; D gene: -; CDR3 DNA: TGCGCCAGCAGCCAAGTTATGGGGGGAGACTATGGCTACACCTTC; CDR3 protein: CASSQVMGGDYGYTF